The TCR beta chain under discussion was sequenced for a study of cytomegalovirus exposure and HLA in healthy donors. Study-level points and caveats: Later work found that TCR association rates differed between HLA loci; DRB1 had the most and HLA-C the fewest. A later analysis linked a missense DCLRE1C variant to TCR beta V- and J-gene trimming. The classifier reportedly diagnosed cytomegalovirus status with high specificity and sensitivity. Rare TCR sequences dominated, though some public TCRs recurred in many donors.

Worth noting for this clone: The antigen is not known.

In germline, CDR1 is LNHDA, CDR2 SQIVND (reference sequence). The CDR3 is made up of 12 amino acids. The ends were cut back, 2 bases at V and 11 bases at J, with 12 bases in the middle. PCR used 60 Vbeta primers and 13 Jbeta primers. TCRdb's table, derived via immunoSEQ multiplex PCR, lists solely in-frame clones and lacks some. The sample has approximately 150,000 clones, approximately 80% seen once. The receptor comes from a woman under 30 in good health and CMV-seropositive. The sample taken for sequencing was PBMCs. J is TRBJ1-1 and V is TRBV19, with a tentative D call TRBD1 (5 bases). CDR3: CASSITAAGAFF. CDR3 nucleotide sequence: TGTGCCAGTAGTATAACGGCCGCAGGGGCTTTCTTT. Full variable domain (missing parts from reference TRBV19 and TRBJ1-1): DGGITQSPKYLFRKEGQNVTLSCEQNLNHDAMYWYRQDPGQGLRLIYYSQIVNDFQKGDIAEGYSVSREKKESFPLTVTSAQKNPTAFYLCASSITAAGAFFGQGTRLTVV.